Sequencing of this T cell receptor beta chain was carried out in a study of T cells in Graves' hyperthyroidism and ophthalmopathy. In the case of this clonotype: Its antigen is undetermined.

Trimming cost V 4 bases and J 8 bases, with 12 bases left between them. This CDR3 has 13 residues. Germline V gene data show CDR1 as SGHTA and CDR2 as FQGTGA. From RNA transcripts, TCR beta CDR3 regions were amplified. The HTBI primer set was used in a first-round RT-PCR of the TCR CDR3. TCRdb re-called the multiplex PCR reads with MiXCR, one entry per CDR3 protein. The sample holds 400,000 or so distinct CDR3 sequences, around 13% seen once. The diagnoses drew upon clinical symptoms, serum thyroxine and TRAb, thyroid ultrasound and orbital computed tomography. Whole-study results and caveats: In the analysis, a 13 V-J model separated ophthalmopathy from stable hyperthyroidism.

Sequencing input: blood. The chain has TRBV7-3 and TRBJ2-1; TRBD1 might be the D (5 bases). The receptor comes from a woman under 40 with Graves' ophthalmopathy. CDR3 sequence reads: CASSSRVGDEQFF. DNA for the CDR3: TGTGCCAGCAGCTCCAGGGTTGGGGATGAGCAGTTCTTC.